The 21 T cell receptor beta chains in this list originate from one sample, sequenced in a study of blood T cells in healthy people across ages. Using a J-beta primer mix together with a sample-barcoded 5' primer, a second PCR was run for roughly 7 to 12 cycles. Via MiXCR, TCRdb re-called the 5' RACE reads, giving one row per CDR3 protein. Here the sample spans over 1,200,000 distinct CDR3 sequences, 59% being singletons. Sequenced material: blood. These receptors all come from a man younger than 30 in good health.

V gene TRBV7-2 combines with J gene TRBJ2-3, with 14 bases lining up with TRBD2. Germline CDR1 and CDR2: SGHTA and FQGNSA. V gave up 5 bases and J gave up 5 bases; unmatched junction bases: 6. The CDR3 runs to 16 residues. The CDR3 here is CASSAGLAGVGDTQYF. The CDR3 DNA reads TGTGCCAGCAGCGCGGGACTAGCGGGAGTCGGAGATACGCAGTATTTT.

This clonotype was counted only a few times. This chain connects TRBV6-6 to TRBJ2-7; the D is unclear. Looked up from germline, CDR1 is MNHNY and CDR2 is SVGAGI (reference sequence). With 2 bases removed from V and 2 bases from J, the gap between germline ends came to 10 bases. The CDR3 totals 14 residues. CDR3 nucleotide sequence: TGTGCCAGCAGTTACGCTACAGAGACCTACGAGCAGTACTTC. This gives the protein CASSYATETYEQYF.

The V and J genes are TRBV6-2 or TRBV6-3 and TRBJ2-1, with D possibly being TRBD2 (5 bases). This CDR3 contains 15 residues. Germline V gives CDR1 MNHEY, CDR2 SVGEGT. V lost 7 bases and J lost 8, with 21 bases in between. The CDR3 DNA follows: TGTGCCAGCACCTACCGGCCTAGCACCACGGATGAGCAGTTCTTC. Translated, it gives CASTYRPSTTDEQFF.

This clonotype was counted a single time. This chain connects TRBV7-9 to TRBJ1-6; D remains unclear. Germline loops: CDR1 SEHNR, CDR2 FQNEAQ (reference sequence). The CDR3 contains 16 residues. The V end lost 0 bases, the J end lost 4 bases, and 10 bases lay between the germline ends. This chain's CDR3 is CASSLARGRYNSPLHF. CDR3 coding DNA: TGTGCCAGCAGCTTAGCGCGAGGGAGGTATAATTCACCCCTCCACTTT.

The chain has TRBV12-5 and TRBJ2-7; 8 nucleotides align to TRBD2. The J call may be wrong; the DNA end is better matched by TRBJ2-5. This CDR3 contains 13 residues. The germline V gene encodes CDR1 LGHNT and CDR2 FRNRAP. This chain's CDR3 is CASGLTSEETQYF. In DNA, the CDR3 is TGTGCTAGTGGCCTGACTAGCGAGGAGACCCAGTACTTC.

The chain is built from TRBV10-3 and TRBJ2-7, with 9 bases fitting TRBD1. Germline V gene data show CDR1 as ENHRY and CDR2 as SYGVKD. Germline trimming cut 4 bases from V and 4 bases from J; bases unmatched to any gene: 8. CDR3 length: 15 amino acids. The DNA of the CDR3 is TGTGCCATCAGTGGAACCCGGGACAGGGCTTACGAGCAGTACTTC. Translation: CAISGTRDRAYEQYF.

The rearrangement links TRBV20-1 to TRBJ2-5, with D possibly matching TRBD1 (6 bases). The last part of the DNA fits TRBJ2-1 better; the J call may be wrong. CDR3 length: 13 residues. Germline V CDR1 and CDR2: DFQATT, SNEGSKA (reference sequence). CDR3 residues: CSALQFQGLPQFF. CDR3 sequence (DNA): TGCAGTGCCCTTCAATTCCAGGGGCTTCCCCAGTTCTTC.

The CDR3 reads CASSRKPNQGPENEQFF. The CDR3 nucleotides read TGCGCCAGCAGCCGCAAACCTAATCAAGGTCCCGAGAATGAGCAGTTCTTC. This chain joins TRBV5-1 and TRBJ2-1; D gene unclear. The CDR3 is 17 residues long. Trimming shortened V by 4 bases and J by 7 bases, and 24 bases separated the two germline ends. Germline CDR1 is SGHRS and CDR2 is YFSETQ.

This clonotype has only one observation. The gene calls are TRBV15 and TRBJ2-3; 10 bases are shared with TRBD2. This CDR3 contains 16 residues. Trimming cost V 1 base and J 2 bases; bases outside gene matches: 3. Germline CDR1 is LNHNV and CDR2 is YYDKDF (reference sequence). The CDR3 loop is CATSRAGTSVTDTQYF. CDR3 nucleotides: TGTGCCACCAGCAGAGCTGGGACTAGCGTCACAGATACGCAGTATTTT.

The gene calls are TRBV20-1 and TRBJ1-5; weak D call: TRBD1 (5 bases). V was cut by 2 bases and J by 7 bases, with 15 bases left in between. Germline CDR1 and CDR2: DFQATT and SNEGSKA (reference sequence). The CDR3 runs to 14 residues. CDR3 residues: CSARLSGSYQPQHF. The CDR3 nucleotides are TGCAGTGCTAGATTGTCAGGGTCATACCAGCCCCAGCATTTT.

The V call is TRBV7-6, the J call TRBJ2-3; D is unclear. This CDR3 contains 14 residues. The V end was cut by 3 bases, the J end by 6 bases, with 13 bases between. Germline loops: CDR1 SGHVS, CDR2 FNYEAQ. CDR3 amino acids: CASSFRTAWDTQYF. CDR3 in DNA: TGTGCCAGCAGCTTCCGCACAGCCTGGGATACGCAGTATTTT.

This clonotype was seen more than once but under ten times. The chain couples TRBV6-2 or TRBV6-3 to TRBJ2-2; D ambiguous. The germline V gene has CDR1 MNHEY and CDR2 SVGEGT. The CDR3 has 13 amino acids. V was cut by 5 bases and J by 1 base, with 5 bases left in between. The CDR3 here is CASSVRNTGELFF. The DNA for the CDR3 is TGTGCCAGCAGTGTCAGGAACACCGGGGAGCTGTTTTTT.

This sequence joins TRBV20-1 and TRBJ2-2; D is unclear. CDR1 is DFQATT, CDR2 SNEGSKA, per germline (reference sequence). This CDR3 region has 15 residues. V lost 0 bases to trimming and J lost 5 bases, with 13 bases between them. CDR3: CSARDREIITGELFF. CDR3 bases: TGCAGTGCTAGAGATAGAGAAATAATAACCGGGGAGCTGTTTTTT.

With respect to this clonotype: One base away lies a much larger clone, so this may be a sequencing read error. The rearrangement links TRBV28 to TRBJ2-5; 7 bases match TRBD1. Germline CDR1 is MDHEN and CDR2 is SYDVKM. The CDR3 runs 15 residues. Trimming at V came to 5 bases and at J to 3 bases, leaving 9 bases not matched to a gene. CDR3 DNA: TGTGCCAGCAGTCTACAGGGGACGCGGGAAGAGACCCAGTACTTC. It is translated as CASSLQGTREETQYF. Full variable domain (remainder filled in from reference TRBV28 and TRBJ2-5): DVKVTQSSRYLVKRTGEKVFLECVQDMDHENMFWYRQDPGLGLRLIYFSYDVKMKEKGDIPEGYSVSREKKERFSLILESASTNQTSMYLCASSLQGTREETQYFGPGTRLLVL.

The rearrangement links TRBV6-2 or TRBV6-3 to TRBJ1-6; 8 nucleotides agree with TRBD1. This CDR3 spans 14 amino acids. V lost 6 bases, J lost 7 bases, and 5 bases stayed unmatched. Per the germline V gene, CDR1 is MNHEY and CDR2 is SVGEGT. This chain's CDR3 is CASRGGTGNSPLHF. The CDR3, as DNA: TGTGCCAGCAGAGGCGGGACAGGCAATTCACCCCTCCACTTT.

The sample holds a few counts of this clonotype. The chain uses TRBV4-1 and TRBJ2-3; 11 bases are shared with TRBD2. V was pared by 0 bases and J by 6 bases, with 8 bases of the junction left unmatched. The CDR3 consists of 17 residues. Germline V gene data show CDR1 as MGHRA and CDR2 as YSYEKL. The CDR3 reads CASSQDELAGVPDTQYF. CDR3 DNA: TGCGCCAGCAGCCAAGATGAACTAGCGGGAGTCCCGGATACGCAGTATTTT.

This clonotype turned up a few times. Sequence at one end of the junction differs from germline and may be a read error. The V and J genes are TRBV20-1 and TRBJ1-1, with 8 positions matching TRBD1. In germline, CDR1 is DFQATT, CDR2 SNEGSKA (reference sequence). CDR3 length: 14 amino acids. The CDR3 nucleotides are TGCAGCGCTAGGGGTCAGGGGGCGAGAACTGAAGCTTTCTTT. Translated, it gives CSARGQGARTEAFF.

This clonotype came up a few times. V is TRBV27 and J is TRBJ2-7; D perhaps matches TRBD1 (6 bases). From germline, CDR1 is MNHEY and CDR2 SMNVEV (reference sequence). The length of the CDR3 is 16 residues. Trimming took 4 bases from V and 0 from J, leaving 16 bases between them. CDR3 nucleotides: TGTGCCAGCAGTTCCTACAGGGTGGGGAACTCCTACGAGCAGTACTTC. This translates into CASSSYRVGNSYEQYF.

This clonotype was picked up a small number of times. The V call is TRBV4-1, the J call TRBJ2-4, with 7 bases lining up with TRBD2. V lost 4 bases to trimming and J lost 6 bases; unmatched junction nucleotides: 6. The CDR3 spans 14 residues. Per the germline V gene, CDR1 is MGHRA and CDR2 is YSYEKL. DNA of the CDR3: TGCGCCAGCAGCCCAAATGGACTAGTAAACATTCAGTACTTC. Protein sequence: CASSPNGLVNIQYF.

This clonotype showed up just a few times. The CDR3 spells CASSIGLAGALSYEQYF. The CDR3, as DNA: TGTGCCAGCAGCATCGGACTAGCGGGGGCCCTTTCCTACGAGCAGTACTTC. The V and J genes are TRBV13 and TRBJ2-7; 13 bases agree with TRBD2. The junction had 8 bases not matched to a gene; V was cut back by 5 bases and J by 1 base. The CDR3 consists of 17 residues. Germline V gene data show CDR1 as PRHDT and CDR2 as FYEKMQ (reference sequence).

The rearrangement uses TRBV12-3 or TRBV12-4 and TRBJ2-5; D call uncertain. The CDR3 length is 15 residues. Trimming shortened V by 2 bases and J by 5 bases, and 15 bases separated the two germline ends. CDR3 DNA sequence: TGTGCCAGCAGTTTATCGTCAGGTTGGCAGGAGACCCAGTACTTC. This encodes CASSLSSGWQETQYF.